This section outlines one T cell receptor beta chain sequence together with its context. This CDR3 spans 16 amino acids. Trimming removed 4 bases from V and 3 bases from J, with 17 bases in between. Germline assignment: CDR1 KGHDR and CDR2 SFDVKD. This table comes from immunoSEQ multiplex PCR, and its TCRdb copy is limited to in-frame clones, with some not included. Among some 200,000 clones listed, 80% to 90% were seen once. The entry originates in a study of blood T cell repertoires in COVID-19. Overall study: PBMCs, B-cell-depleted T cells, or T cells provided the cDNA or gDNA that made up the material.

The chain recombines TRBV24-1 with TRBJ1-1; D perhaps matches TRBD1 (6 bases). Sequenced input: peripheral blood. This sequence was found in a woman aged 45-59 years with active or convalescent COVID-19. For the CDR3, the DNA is TGTGCCACCAGTGACCACCCACAGGGCAGGGACACTGAAGCTTTCTTT. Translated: CATSDHPQGRDTEAFF.